This T cell receptor (beta chain) was found in a study of Ad26.COV2.S vaccination and SARS-CoV-2 variants. Across the whole study: By the intramuscular route, Ad26.COV2.S was given once, or twice 56 days apart. Study-wide results and caveats: Analytic work on TCR breadth and depth might have understated the full extent of total T cell responses.

Treatment in this sample: around 19 received Ad26.COV2.S at low or high dose, single or two shots; roughly 5 received placebo; per-sample allocation not given. At day 63 after the first vaccine or placebo injection, samples were drawn. At a Boston site, the person donating was an adult of 18-55 years. Immunization relied on an Ad26 vector, which expressed Wuhan-strain SARS-CoV-2 spike. Sequencing was performed with immunoSEQ multiplex PCR; in TCRdb, only in-frame clones are kept and a portion is missing. The sample holds 400,000 to 450,000 clones, around 93% seen once. Regarding this clone: The antigen is unknown.

The sequencing here drew on peripheral blood, taken in a trial of Ad26.COV2.S vaccine versus placebo. This clonotype originated in a person between 18 and 65 years old who received the Ad26.COV2.S COVID-19 vaccine or a placebo.

Here the CDR3 DNA reads TGTGCCAGCAGTTCCGGGAACACTGAAGCTTTCTTT. Translation: CASSSGNTEAFF. The chain is built from TRBV6-2 or TRBV6-3 and TRBJ1-1, with D unclear. Germline V CDR1 and CDR2: MNHEY, SVGEGT. V dropped 4 bases and J dropped 1 base, with 4 bases sitting between them. The CDR3 is made up of 12 amino acids.